This paragraph covers one TCR beta chain sequence. What it binds is unknown. Time point described: persistent/refractory GD, antithyroid drugs over 5 years with positive TRAb. PBMC-derived RNA was used for the TCR library. Arm-PCR of CDR3 regions with iRepertoire HTBI primers generated TCR beta libraries. TCRdb processed the multiplex PCR reads anew with MiXCR; each CDR3 protein has one entry. This table has about 470,000 distinct CDR3 sequences, around 20% appearing once. These data come from a study of regulatory T cells in long-lasting Graves disease. General study findings and limits: TRBV28, TRBJ1-2 and TRBJ2-5 emerged as the favored segments in persistent disease.

Trimming removed 9 bases from V and 10 bases from J, with 14 bases in between. CDR3 length equals 11 residues. Germline CDR1 and CDR2: MDHEN and SYDVKM. Sequences were derived from peripheral blood mononuclear cells (PBMCs), sampled when the disease was refractory, from a patient treated with antithyroid drugs. The source of this sequence is a female donor with Graves disease. V is TRBV28 and J is TRBJ2-3; D is unclear. For the CDR3, the DNA is TGTGCCAGTGGACGGCCCGGATCGCAGTATTTT. Residues: CASGRPGSQYF.